The T cell receptor beta chain described here comes from a study of T cell repertoires in cytomegalovirus infection. The CDR3 extends over 13 amino acids. The V end lost 2 bases, the J end lost 8 bases, and 12 bases lay between the germline ends. The germline V gene has CDR1 MNHEY and CDR2 SVGAGI. TCRdb redid the calling of the reads with MiXCR, one entry per CDR3 protein. The sample lists around 900,000 distinct CDR3 sequences, roughly 30% occurring once. This clonotype was detected a few times. The antigen remains unidentified. The sequence came from a human donor in good health (CMV status not recorded). Some clones in this sample may be carry-over from other donors' samples. The sequenced sample was cultured CD8+ T cells from PBMCs, obtained from culture after CMV antigen stimulation. The V and J genes are TRBV6-5 and TRBJ1-2; D is uncertain. The CDR3 region is CASSYSSSRGYTF. The DNA of the CDR3 is TGTGCCAGCAGTTACAGCTCCTCGAGAGGCTACACCTTC.